The rows below give T cell receptor beta chains drawn from one sample of a study of blood T cell repertoires in COVID-19. Clones were sequenced by immunoSEQ multiplex PCR, and TCRdb holds only the in-frame ones, with some missing. The table has around 40,000 clones, 80% to 90% seen once. Sequencing was performed on peripheral blood. The source of these receptors is a young man with active or convalescent COVID-19. The CDR3 runs from the conserved cysteine through the conserved F or W. The D gene is left open where the match is weak. Clone size is not always given. Where it is, it says once, few, many or a class for expanded clones.

J gene,V gene,D gene,clone size,CDR3 protein,CDR3 DNA
TRBJ1-2,TRBV18,-,once,CASSPPGGGESYGYTF,TGTGCCAGCTCACCCCCGGGCGGGGGCGAGAGCTATGGCTACACCTTC
TRBJ1-1,TRBV10-3,-,once,CAISEGQSLNTEAFF,TGTGCCATCAGTGAGGGACAATCCTTGAACACTGAAGCTTTCTTT
TRBJ1-2,TRBV6-5,-,-,CASIGGTGPHGYTF,TGTGCCAGCATTGGCGGTACAGGGCCCCATGGCTACACCTTC
TRBJ2-2,TRBV7-8,TRBD1,-,CASAGTGVGELFF,TGTGCCAGCGCAGGGACAGGGGTCGGGGAGCTGTTTTTT
TRBJ2-5,TRBV7-9,TRBD2,medium-sized,CASRPRTLAGDQETQYF,TGTGCCAGCAGACCACGTACCCTAGCGGGGGACCAAGAGACCCAGTACTTC
TRBJ1-3,TRBV29-1,-,-,CSAKGLQSSGNTIYF,TGCAGCGCTAAGGGGTTACAGAGCTCTGGAAACACCATATATTTT
TRBJ2-7,TRBV11-2,TRBD1,-,CASSSTRGTGLTEQYF,TGTGCCAGCAGCTCAACCAGAGGGACAGGGCTGACCGAGCAGTACTTC
TRBJ2-1,TRBV24-1,TRBD2,-,CATSESASGSYNEQFF,TGTGCCACCAGTGAAAGTGCTAGCGGGAGTTACAATGAGCAGTTCTTC
TRBJ1-2,TRBV18,-,-,CAKLADGYTF,TGTGCTAAGCTAGCGGATGGCTACACCTTC
TRBJ1-5,TRBV24-1,TRBD1,-,CATSEHGTGNQPQHF,TGTGCCACCAGTGAACATGGGACAGGGAATCAGCCCCAGCATTTT
TRBJ2-2,TRBV3-1/TRBV3-2,-,-,CASSEAPGAGELFF,TGTGCCAGCAGCGAGGCCCCGGGTGCCGGGGAGCTGTTTTTT
TRBJ1-6,TRBV19,-,once,CASSIAGRSWDSPLHF,TGTGCCAGTAGTATCGCAGGGAGGTCGTGGGATTCACCCCTCCACTTT
TRBJ2-3,TRBV7-3,TRBD2,-,CASSLFAGGNTDTQYF,TGTGCCAGCAGCTTATTTGCGGGAGGCAACACAGATACGCAGTATTTT
TRBJ2-4,TRBV5-8,TRBD2,-,CASSLARLAGSKNIQYF,TGTGCCAGCAGCTTGGCCCGGCTAGCGGGGTCCAAAAACATTCAGTACTTC
TRBJ2-2,TRBV6-4,-,-,CASSPRDFPNTGELFF,TGTGCCAGCAGTCCTAGGGACTTCCCGAACACCGGGGAGCTGTTTTTT
TRBJ2-5,TRBV19,-,-,CASSIGLAQETQYF,TGTGCCAGTAGTATAGGGCTCGCACAAGAGACCCAGTACTTC
TRBJ1-4,TRBV28,-,-,CASSTGGTANEKLFF,TGTGCCAGCAGTACCGGGGGTACGGCTAATGAAAAACTGTTTTTT
TRBJ1-6,TRBV5-1,TRBD1,-,CASSRDSTNSPLHF,TGCGCCAGCAGCCGGGACAGCACTAATTCACCCCTCCACTTT
TRBJ2-1,TRBV20-1,TRBD2,-,CSATERDFDQFF,TGCAGTGCTACTGAGCGGGATTTTGATCAGTTCTTC
TRBJ1-6,TRBV3-1/TRBV3-2,-,once,CASSQVGRSSYNSPLHF,TGTGCCAGCAGCCAAGTGGGGAGGAGCTCCTATAATTCACCCCTCCACTTT
TRBJ1-3,TRBV9,TRBD1,-,CASSGDRGNTIYF,TGTGCCAGCAGCGGGGACAGGGGAAACACCATATATTTT
TRBJ2-5,TRBV2,TRBD1,-,CASSLQGAIGETQYF,TGTGCCAGCAGTCTTCAGGGGGCGATCGGGGAGACCCAGTACTTC
TRBJ1-4,TRBV19,-,-,CASSITGLGEKLFF,TGTGCCAGTAGTATCACCGGGTTGGGTGAAAAACTGTTTTTT
TRBJ1-2,TRBV29-1,TRBD1,once,CSVAGGEYGYTF,TGCAGCGTTGCAGGGGGCGAATATGGCTACACCTTC
TRBJ2-1,TRBV7-2,-,-,CASSTDFSYNEQFF,TGTGCCAGCAGCACGGACTTCTCCTACAATGAGCAGTTCTTC
TRBJ1-2,TRBV5-4,TRBD1,-,CASSLEQGFNGYTF,TGTGCCAGCAGCTTGGAACAGGGGTTTAACGGCTACACCTTC
TRBJ1-5,TRBV24-1,-,-,CATPGHFCNQPQHF,TGTGCCACCCCAGGACACTTCTGCAATCAGCCCCAGCATTTT
TRBJ2-6,TRBV5-1,-,once,CASSLLGANVLTF,TGCGCCAGCAGCTTGTTAGGGGCCAACGTCCTGACTTTC